The clone carrying this TCR beta chain was counted a few times. Its antigen is currently unknown. The V and J ends lost 3 bases and 0 bases respectively, with 9 bases between them. This CDR3 region has 14 residues. Germline values: CDR1 SNHLY, CDR2 FYNNEI. Amplification of TCR alpha and beta CDR3 regions from RNA used iRepertoire nested multiplex PCR. For one-step reverse transcription and amplification, about 85-400 ng of tissue mRNA or PBMC total RNA was used. TCRdb reanalysed the multiplex PCR reads using MiXCR and keeps one entry per CDR3 protein. The data contain under 150,000 distinct CDR3 sequences, roughly two fifths of them singletons. The record originates from a study of glioma-infiltrating T cells. Study-wide points: CDR3 overlap between tissue and blood was very small. Gliomas, especially low-grade, showed above-expected tissue-blood divergence; non-neoplastic patients showed below.

J is TRBJ2-7 and V is TRBV2, with D maybe TRBD2 (5 bases). This receptor was taken from a human donor with low-grade glioma or glioblastoma, undergoing nonglioma brain surgery, or in good health (not recorded which). Sequenced material: glioma tissue, nonneoplastic brain tissue, or PBMCs (not recorded which). The CDR3 loop reads CASSDFRGSYEQYF. CDR3 sequence (DNA): TGTGCCAGCAGTGATTTTCGGGGCTCCTACGAGCAGTACTTC.